This T cell receptor (beta chain) was sequenced in a study of cytomegalovirus exposure and HLA in healthy donors. For the study at large: A prior study identified approximately 120 million unique TCR beta sequences from some 200 million T cells. The study's findings and limits: 87-base-pair reads could not separate some V segments, including TRBV6-2 and TRBV6-3. What TCR beta sequences reportedly achieved was accurate prediction of HLA-A and HLA-B alleles in most subjects.

The PCR employed 60 Vbeta primers together with 13 Jbeta primers. Measured with immunoSEQ multiplex PCR; TCRdb has only the in-frame clones, and not every one. Of 150,000 to 200,000 clones in the sample, roughly 82% were seen once. The CDR3 covers 14 residues. V gave up 2 bases and J gave up 2 bases, with 9 bases separating them. In germline, CDR1 is MNHEY, CDR2 SVGAGI. This clone showed up just a few times. The target antigen is unknown. Sequencing used PBMCs. This TCR was recovered from a girl aged 10 to 17 in good health and CMV-seropositive. This chain joins TRBV6-5 and TRBJ1-1; maybe TRBD1 (6 bases). CDR3 sequence (DNA): TGTGCCAGCAGTTACGGACAGACCAACACTGAAGCTTTCTTT. It is translated as CASSYGQTNTEAFF.